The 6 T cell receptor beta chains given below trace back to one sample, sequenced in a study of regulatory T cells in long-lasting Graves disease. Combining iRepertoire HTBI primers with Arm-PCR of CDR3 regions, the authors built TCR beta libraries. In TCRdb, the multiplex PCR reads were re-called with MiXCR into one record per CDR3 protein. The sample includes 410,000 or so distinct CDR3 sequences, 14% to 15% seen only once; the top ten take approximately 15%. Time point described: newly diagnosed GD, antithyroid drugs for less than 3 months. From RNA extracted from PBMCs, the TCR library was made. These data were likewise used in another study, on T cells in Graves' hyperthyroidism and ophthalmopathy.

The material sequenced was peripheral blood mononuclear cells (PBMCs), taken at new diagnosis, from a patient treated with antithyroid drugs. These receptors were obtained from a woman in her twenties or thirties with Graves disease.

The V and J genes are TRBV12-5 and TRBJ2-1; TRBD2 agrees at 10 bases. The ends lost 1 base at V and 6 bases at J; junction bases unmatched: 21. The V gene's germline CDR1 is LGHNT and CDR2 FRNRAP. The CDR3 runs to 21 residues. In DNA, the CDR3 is TGTGCTAGTGGTTTGGATGGAGGGGGGCTAGCGGGAGTCCCTATGGGCAATGAGCAGTTCTTC. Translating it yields CASGLDGGGLAGVPMGNEQFF.

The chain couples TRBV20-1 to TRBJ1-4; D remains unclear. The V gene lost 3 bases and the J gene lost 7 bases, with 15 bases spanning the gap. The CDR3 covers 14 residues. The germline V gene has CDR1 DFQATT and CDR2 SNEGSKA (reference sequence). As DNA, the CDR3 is TGCAGTGCTAGGGATCCAGCGGGCAGTGAAAAACTGTTTTTT. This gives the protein CSARDPAGSEKLFF.

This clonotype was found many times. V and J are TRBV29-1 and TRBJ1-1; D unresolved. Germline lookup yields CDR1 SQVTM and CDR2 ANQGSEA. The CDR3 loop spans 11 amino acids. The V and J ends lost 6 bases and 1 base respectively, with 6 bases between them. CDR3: CSVTENTEAFF. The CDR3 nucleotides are TGCAGCGTAACGGAGAACACTGAAGCTTTCTTT.

Written as DNA, the CDR3 is TGTGCCAGCAGCGCGGGGCGGGGTGGTCAGCCCCAGCATTTT. It translates to CASSAGRGGQPQHF. The rearrangement joins TRBV27 to TRBJ1-5, with D perhaps TRBD1 (5 bases). CDR1 is MNHEY, CDR2 SMNVEV, per germline (reference sequence). The V end was cut by 6 bases, the J end by 6 bases, with 15 bases between. This CDR3 has 14 residues.

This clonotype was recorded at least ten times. The CDR3 nucleotides read TGTGCCAGCAGCCAAGAAGGGTGGGAAGAGACCCAGTACTTC. Translated, it gives CASSQEGWEETQYF. The chain combines TRBV3-1 with TRBJ2-5; D is unclear. The V and J ends lost 0 bases and 3 bases respectively, with 8 bases between them. CDR3 length equals 14 residues. Germline loops: CDR1 LGHDT, CDR2 YNNKEL (reference sequence).

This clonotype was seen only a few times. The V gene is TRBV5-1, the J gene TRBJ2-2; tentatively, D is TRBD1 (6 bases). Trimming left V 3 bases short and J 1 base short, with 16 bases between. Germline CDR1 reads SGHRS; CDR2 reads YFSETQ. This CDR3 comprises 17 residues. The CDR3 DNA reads TGCGCCAGCAGCTCGGGAAGACAGGTGGTGAACACCGGGGAGCTGTTTTTT. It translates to CASSSGRQVVNTGELFF.